This T cell receptor (beta chain) was found in a study of CD8 T cells in Susac syndrome. General study findings and limits: The study conceded that its TCR sequencing and HLA analysis involved relatively few individuals.

Random hexamers were used to reverse transcribe roughly 0.5 to 1 ug of RNA. The CDR3 of TCR beta was amplified by immunoSEQ multiplex PCR across 54 Vbeta and 13 Jbeta. TCRdb re-called the immunoSEQ multiplex PCR reads with MiXCR, one entry per CDR3 protein. Among hundreds of thousands of distinct CDR3 sequences listed, about 95% were seen once. The CDR3 extends over 17 amino acids. Germline V CDR1 and CDR2: LNHNV, YYDKDF (reference sequence). The V end was cut by 0 bases, the J end by 4 bases, with 18 bases between. Each Susac syndrome patient had definite or probable disease by recently defined criteria. In its sample, this clonotype was seen once. Its antigen is not identified.

The TCR originated in a human donor with Susac syndrome. Source material: CD4+ T cells from PBMCs. V gene TRBV15 combines with J gene TRBJ1-2; a possible D gene is TRBD1 (6 bases). The CDR3 loop is CATSRDLRAGEAYGYTF. Written as DNA, the CDR3 is TGTGCCACCAGCAGAGATTTAAGAGCAGGGGAGGCCTATGGCTACACCTTC.